The TCR beta chain under discussion was sequenced for a study of shared clonotypes between healthy human individuals (dated by TCRdb to 2019 to 2021). Background on the whole study: The cohort included three men and a couple of women between 18 and 49 years of age. Between about 0.94 and 8.9 billion PBMCs per donor were obtained by leukapheresis. Blood TCR repertoires of several healthy adults were deeply sequenced to estimate repertoire size and the extent of clonotype sharing between individuals. For each donor, three plates each were used for CD4 naive and CD4 memory, two plates were used for CD8 naive, and one plate was used for CD8 memory. Different laboratories and diverse techniques were used to prepare libraries and sequence TCR repertoires, to increase sequencing depth and limit assay-specific biases. Results the study describes overall, beyond this receptor: Sampling was limited to blood, and TCR repertoires in tissue likely differ from TCR repertoires in blood. Even with the large sequencing depth, rarefaction of the sorted-subset datasets indicated that sequencing was incomplete. Pairwise subsampling indicated that sequencing depth was expected to affect the degree of clonotype sharing among donors. Estimated clonotype richness was generally larger for naive than for memory subsets. Higher generation probabilities were observed for clonotypes shared by all four sorted-subset donors than for non-shared clonotypes. When a handful of donors were compared, the shared fraction of clonotypes was around 5.1% for naive CD4, over 3% for naive CD8, about 2.5% for memory CD4, and less than 0.45% for memory CD8. Because the study included a small number of donors, the genetic and exposure-history diversity represented was limited.

For the CD8 naive samples, CD45RO-negative cells were positively selected for CCR7, yielding a CD45RA+CCR7+ population from which TemRA cells were excluded. The donors were healthy, HIV-negative adults with no recently reported acute infections or vaccinations. All donors were Caucasian adults living in Nashville, Tennessee, USA. After blood collection by leukapheresis, PBMCs were isolated using Ficoll-Histopaque density gradient centrifugation and then cryopreserved in the vapor phase of liquid nitrogen. Analytical flow cytometry was used to check the purity and quantity of each magnetically sorted T cell population. Each sorted fraction had its genomic DNA isolated and then quantified by UV absorbance on a Nanodrop 2000c. This clone was observed a few times. Its specific antigen is unknown. No clone much larger than this one lies a single base away; base qualities are absent. The germline ends are 8 bases apart after V is trimmed by 2 bases and J by 4 bases. The CDR3 measures 12 amino acids from cysteine to phenylalanine. Just the 36-base CDR3 DNA is kept, in frame starting at base 1. As encoded in the germline V gene (reference sequence), CDR1 is GTSNPN while CDR2 is SVGIG.

TCR CDR3 regions were amplified from genomic DNA by multiplex PCR using the deep immunoSEQ assay. Extracted genomic DNA from each cell subset was spread evenly across all wells of several immunoSEQ 96-well plates, with each plate serving as a replicate. Each replicate PCR for sorted subsets received around 200 ng genomic DNA, equal to tens of thousands of T cell genomes. Purified libraries were measured with a Qubit 3.0 fluorometer, size-checked on a Bioanalyzer 2100, and measured again with the KAPA Library Quantification kit. A separate single-read 150-cycle Illumina NextSeq 550 flow cell was used to sequence each immunoSEQ 96-well plate. Concerning the study's data processing: The immunoSEQ output contained only junctional sequences without quality scores, so filtering could not match that applied to full-length reads. Sequences were annotated with PyIR, a Python wrapper for IgBLAST v1.9, and V/J genes and CDR3 were assigned using IMGT germline references. Reads with weak V/J assignments (E-value above 1e-6), missing CDR3, stop codons, out-of-frame junctions, or ambiguous translated residues were removed. V3J clonotypes were defined by identical inferred V gene, J gene, and CDR3 amino acid sequence. Percentage overlap between repertoires was computed as shared unique clonotypes divided by the size of the smaller repertoire. RTK rarefaction, the Chao1 estimator, and Recon v2.1 estimates of unobserved clonotypes were used to assess repertoire richness. For all TCRbeta clonotypes obtained by the gDNA method from a handful of donors, generation probabilities were computed with OLGA. Imported from immuneACCESS, the table was reduced by TCRdb to in-frame sequences with V and J called. These copies leave out some clones; in studies compared against another copy, an unresolved V gene accounts for under half, and the cause of the remainder is not known. V and J calls and clone size are given by that table; D and trimming were obtained from the DNA. Across this sample there are approximately 2,000,000 clones, with 85% to 95% seen only once. The ten top clones hold more than 1.5% of the sample.

This receptor was obtained from a man aged 18 to 30 in good health. Some clones in this sample may be carry-over from other donors' samples. Input material: naive CD8+ T cells from PBMCs. The sample's cell subset or site label, in plain terms: CD45RA+CCR7+. The chain links TRBV30 with TRBJ1-1; TRBD1 is possibly the D segment (6 matching bases). The DNA sequence is given as TGTGCCTGGAGTCTGGGGGCCACTGAAGCTTTCTTT. This codes for CAWSLGATEAFF.